Listed here is a single T cell receptor (beta chain). The V and J ends lost 4 bases and 0 bases respectively, with 15 bases between them. The CDR3 length is 16 residues. Germline assignment: CDR1 KGHDR and CDR2 SFDVKD. The sample originates from a study of control samples from healthy donors and cancer patients. Using immunoSEQ multiplex PCR, the repertoire was profiled, and TCRdb retains in-frame clones only, with some absent. The sample holds about 140,000 clones, 89% seen once. This TCR was recovered from a man between 25 and 39 years old in good health. V gene TRBV24-1 combines with J gene TRBJ2-7; tentatively, D is TRBD1 (6 bases). The material sequenced was blood. The CDR3 here is CATSDRGHGNSYEQYF. Written as DNA, the CDR3 is TGTGCCACCAGTGACCGGGGACACGGGAACTCCTACGAGCAGTACTTC.